These 21 T cell receptor beta chains were sequenced from one sample in a study of OX40 agonist ivuxolimab in advanced cancers. TCRdb's copy holds only in-frame clones and misses some; the assay was immunoSEQ multiplex PCR. The sample consists of fewer than 65,000 clones, 90% to 95% of them appearing once. Sequencing was performed on CD4+ or CD8+ T cells sorted from blood, taken in a trial of the OX40 agonist ivuxolimab. These receptors were collected from an adult with an advanced solid tumor such as melanoma, head and neck, liver or kidney cancer.

Only one count was recorded for this clone. The chain employs TRBV7-9 and TRBJ2-7; D unresolved. Germline assignment: CDR1 SEHNR and CDR2 FQNEAQ (reference sequence). The CDR3 covers 14 residues. V was shortened by 5 bases and J by 0 bases, with 11 bases between the two germline ends. The CDR3 bases are TGTGCCAGCAGCGAAGGGATTATCTCCTACGAGCAGTACTTC. Translation gives CASSEGIISYEQYF.

The V call is TRBV6-6, the J call TRBJ2-1; no firm D call. The CDR3 has 11 residues. Germline assignment: CDR1 MNHNY and CDR2 SVGAGI (reference sequence). Trimming stripped 8 bases from V and 4 bases from J, with 6 bases between. CDR3 nucleotide sequence: TGTGCCAGCGGACCATACAATGAGCAGTTCTTC. Translating it yields CASGPYNEQFF.

A single count supports this clone. The genes are TRBV30 and TRBJ1-1; D is uncertain. Trimming cost V 1 base and J 5 bases, with 11 bases left between them. The CDR3 has 13 residues. CDR1 and CDR2 (germline): GTSNPN, SVGIG (reference sequence). CDR3 in amino acids: CAWSAGSWTEAFF. CDR3 coding DNA: TGTGCCTGGAGTGCGGGTTCTTGGACTGAAGCTTTCTTT. The full variable domain, rest sourced from reference TRBV30 and TRBJ1-1, is SQTIHQWPATLVQPVGSPLSLECTVEGTSNPNLYWYRQAAGRGLQLLFYSVGIGQISSEVPQNLSASRPQDRQFILSSKKLLLSDSGFYLCAWSAGSWTEAFFGQGTRLTVV.

This rearrangement joins TRBV4-1 to TRBJ2-5; the D call may be TRBD1 or TRBD2 (5 bases each). Looked up from germline, CDR1 is MGHRA and CDR2 is YSYEKL. Trimming pared 1 base from V and 5 bases from J, leaving 8 bases between. The CDR3 loop spans 13 amino acids. CDR3 sequence: CASSQARGETQYF. The CDR3 DNA sequence: TGCGCCAGCAGCCAAGCGAGGGGTGAGACCCAGTACTTC.

In DNA form, the CDR3 reads TGCGCCAGCAGCCAAGAAAGGGCTAGCGGGAGCTACGAGCAGTACTTC. It translates to CASSQERASGSYEQYF. The chain joins TRBV4-3 to TRBJ2-7; 10 positions match TRBD2. This CDR3 has 16 amino acids. CDR1 is LGHNA and CDR2 is YSLEER in the germline V gene. V was pared by 0 bases and J by 3 bases, with 5 bases of the junction left unmatched.

The genes are TRBV5-6 and TRBJ1-5; the D is unclear. In germline, CDR1 is SGHDT, CDR2 YYEEEE. Trimming pared 4 bases from V and 3 bases from J, leaving 14 bases between. This CDR3 is 15 amino acids long. The CDR3 here is CASSPSEGINQPQHF. Here the CDR3 DNA reads TGTGCCAGCAGCCCTTCGGAGGGAATCAATCAGCCCCAGCATTTT.

The chain combines TRBV5-1 with TRBJ2-3; TRBD2 matches at 10 bases. The CDR3 consists of 16 residues. Trimming cost V 5 bases and J 7 bases; bases outside gene matches: 13. CDR1 SGHRS and CDR2 YFSETQ come from the germline V gene. The CDR3 reads CASSSAPSGSLNTQYF. As DNA, the CDR3 is TGCGCCAGCAGTTCGGCCCCTAGCGGGAGTTTAAATACGCAGTATTTT. Complete variable domain (other parts from reference TRBV5-1 and TRBJ2-3): KAGVTQTPRYLIKTRGQQVTLSCSPISGHRSVSWYQQTPGQGLQFLFEYFSETQRNKGNFPGRFSGRQFSNSRSEMNVSTLELGDSALYLCASSSAPSGSLNTQYFGPGTRLTVL.

The V and J genes are TRBV27 and TRBJ1-1; D may be TRBD1 (5 bases). V gave up 5 bases and J gave up 2 bases, with 9 bases separating them. Looked up from germline, CDR1 is MNHEY and CDR2 is SMNVEV (reference sequence). CDR3 length: 13 amino acids. The CDR3 spells CASSGGLNTEAFF. In DNA, the CDR3 is TGTGCCAGCAGTGGGGGTTTAAACACTGAAGCTTTCTTT.

The chain couples TRBV27 to TRBJ2-5; D gene unclear. V was cut by 4 bases and J by 5 bases, with 8 bases left in between. This CDR3 comprises 12 residues. Germline V lookup: CDR1 MNHEY, CDR2 SMNVEV (reference sequence). Here the CDR3 DNA reads TGTGCCAGCAGTTCTACTCCTGAGACCCAGTACTTC. As protein: CASSSTPETQYF.

The V call is TRBV15, the J call TRBJ1-1; D ambiguous. The germline V and J ends were trimmed by 3 bases and 1 base, with 6 bases remaining between them. The CDR3 is 13 amino acids. CDR1 and CDR2 from the germline V gene are LNHNV and YYDKDF (reference sequence). The DNA of the CDR3 is TGTGCCACCAGCAGGTGGGGGAACACTGAAGCTTTCTTT. The encoded protein is CATSRWGNTEAFF.

The chain links TRBV9 to TRBJ1-2; TRBD1 might be the D (6 bases). In germline, CDR1 is SGDLS, CDR2 YYNGEE. V gave up 3 bases and J gave up 3 bases, with 18 bases separating them. The CDR3 consists of 16 residues. The CDR3 DNA is TGTGCCAGCAGCGCCCGGCCCCCGGACAGTTACTATGGCTACACCTTC. Translation gives CASSARPPDSYYGYTF.

The V and J genes are TRBV27 and TRBJ2-3; 9 nucleotides match TRBD2. Trimming cost V 8 bases and J 2 bases; bases outside gene matches: 8. The germline gives CDR1 MNHEY, CDR2 SMNVEV (reference sequence). The CDR3 is 15 residues long. CDR3 residues: CASGGRLAVTDTQYF. The DNA of the CDR3 is TGTGCCAGCGGGGGAAGACTAGCGGTCACAGATACGCAGTATTTT.

V is TRBV7-9 and J is TRBJ1-2; D is perhaps TRBD1 (5 bases). From germline, CDR1 is SEHNR and CDR2 FQNEAQ (reference sequence). The CDR3 extends over 16 amino acids. V lost 1 base and J lost 5, with 17 bases in between. Here the CDR3 DNA reads TGTGCCAGCAGCTTAGGAGGTAGTAGGGGATTATATGGCTACACCTTC. This encodes CASSLGGSRGLYGYTF. The variable domain in full, with the rest retrieved from reference TRBV7-9 and TRBJ1-2, is DTGVSQNPRHKITKRGQNVTFRCDPISEHNRLYWYRQTLGQGPEFLTYFQNEAQLEKSRLLSDRFSAERPKGSFSTLEIQRTEQGDSAMYLCASSLGGSRGLYGYTFGSGTRLTVV.

The rearrangement uses TRBV18 and TRBJ2-1, with TRBD2 matching over 7 bases. Germline loops: CDR1 KGHSH, CDR2 LQKENI. The V and J ends lost 6 bases and 8 bases, in that order; junction bases with no gene match: 22. This CDR3 spans 18 amino acids. The CDR3 bases are TGTGCCAGCTCCCTTATCGGCGGGGCTAGCGGAGGCCCCCATGAGCAGTTCTTC. Translation: CASSLIGGASGGPHEQFF.

V is TRBV7-2 and J is TRBJ2-1, with D possibly being TRBD2 (6 bases). The CDR3 has 19 amino acids. Trimming left V 3 bases short and J 0 bases short, with 21 bases between. CDR1 and CDR2 (germline): SGHTA, FQGNSA. The CDR3 loop is CASSFWSSGKLVSYNEQFF. CDR3 coding DNA: TGTGCCAGCAGCTTCTGGAGTAGCGGTAAGCTTGTCTCCTACAATGAGCAGTTCTTC. The full variable domain, completed using reference TRBV7-2 and TRBJ2-1, is GAGVSQSPSNKVTEKGKDVELRCDPISGHTALYWYRQSLGQGLEFLIYFQGNSAPDKSGLPSDRFSAERTGGSVSTLTIQRTQQEDSAVYLCASSFWSSGKLVSYNEQFFGPGTRLTVL.

This rearrangement joins TRBV5-1 to TRBJ1-1; D not certain. The CDR3 contains 19 residues. The germline V gene has CDR1 SGHRS and CDR2 YFSETQ. Deletions cut 1 base from V and 7 bases from J, with 29 bases between. This CDR3 reads CASSLLSFSPGGQPLEAFF. CDR3 DNA: TGCGCCAGCAGCTTGTTGTCATTTTCGCCGGGCGGGCAGCCCCTTGAAGCTTTCTTT.

CDR3 region: CASSESTNYGYTF. The CDR3 bases are TGTGCCAGCAGTGAGAGCACTAACTATGGCTACACCTTC. The chain couples TRBV6-5 to TRBJ1-2; D is unresolved. The CDR3 is 13 amino acids. CDR1 is MNHEY, CDR2 SVGAGI, per germline. V dropped 5 bases and J dropped 0 bases, with 7 bases sitting between them.

The chain combines TRBV4-1 with TRBJ2-3; 11 bases fit TRBD2. Germline values: CDR1 MGHRA, CDR2 YSYEKL. V was clipped by 5 bases and J by 2 bases; unmatched bases: 3. The CDR3 has 15 amino acids. The CDR3 is CASSKTSGVTDTQYF. The CDR3 DNA follows: TGCGCCAGCAGCAAGACTAGCGGGGTCACAGATACGCAGTATTTT.

The rearrangement joins TRBV5-6 to TRBJ1-2; possibly TRBD1 for D (6 bases). Germline-derived CDR1 and CDR2 are SGHDT and YYEEEE. V lost 4 bases, J lost 0 bases, and 10 bases lay in between. This CDR3 comprises 14 residues. CDR3 sequence reads: CASSPDSSNYGYTF. The CDR3 coding sequence is TGTGCCAGCAGCCCGGACAGTTCTAACTATGGCTACACCTTC.

V and J are TRBV6-5 and TRBJ2-1; TRBD2 is a possible D gene (6 bases). Germline assignment: CDR1 MNHEY and CDR2 SVGAGI. V was pared by 5 bases and J by 0 bases, with 11 bases between. The CDR3 runs to 15 residues. The CDR3 coding sequence is TGTGCCAGCAGTCGGACTAAAAGCTCCTACAATGAGCAGTTCTTC. Translation gives CASSRTKSSYNEQFF.

The rearrangement uses TRBV6-6 and TRBJ1-2; D uncertain. Between the trimmed V and J ends, which lost 0 bases and 1 base, there was a span of 12 bases. CDR3 length: 16 residues. Per germline, CDR1 MNHNY and CDR2 SVGAGI (reference sequence). CDR3 loop: CASSYSWLEGNYGYTF. DNA of the CDR3: TGTGCCAGCAGTTACTCGTGGTTAGAGGGTAACTATGGCTACACCTTC.